The clone carrying this T cell receptor (beta chain) appeared a few times. What it binds is unknown. TCRdb used MiXCR to reprocess the 5' RACE reads, holding one entry per CDR3 protein. Among approximately 260,000 distinct CDR3 sequences, about 20% were seen once, and the ten largest hold roughly 23%. The source of the sample is a study of T-cell memory formation after mild COVID-19. Study details: TCR clusters were largely donor specific. Whole-study results and caveats: Clonal second-wave expansions that peaked on day 37 had unconfirmed SARS-CoV-2 specificity. Memory sampled before infection contained some responding clones, suggesting cross-reactive memory joined. Most CD4+ clones that shrank were in CM and EM, while CD8+ ones turned up in EMRA.

The CDR3 has 15 amino acids. CDR1 is MNHNY and CDR2 is SVGAGI in the germline V gene (reference sequence). Trimming stripped 0 bases from V and 3 bases from J, with 11 bases between. This receptor was obtained from a man aged 18 to 30 who had mild COVID-19 (a few samples of this study predate the infection). Cell type and time point are not known. The V call is TRBV6-6, the J call TRBJ1-1; TRBD1 might be the D (6 bases). Input material: PBMCs or a T cell subset sorted from them (not recorded which). As DNA, the CDR3 is TGTGCCAGCAGTTACTCGTGGGACATGCACACTGAAGCTTTCTTT. Translated, it gives CASSYSWDMHTEAFF.